This T cell receptor (beta chain) was captured in a study of cytomegalovirus exposure and HLA in healthy donors. Details on this clone: Its antigen remains unidentified. One end of the junction does not line up with germline, which may come from a read error.

In germline, CDR1 is SGHRS, CDR2 YFSETQ. The CDR3 runs 14 residues. Use of 60 Vbeta and 13 Jbeta primers characterized the PCR. The data were produced by immunoSEQ multiplex PCR, yet TCRdb's version contains in-frame clones alone and is incomplete. The profile shows some 54,000 clones, around 84% of them singletons. Study-wide findings and caveats: Most likely, a cluster of highly shared sequence variants arose as a sequencing artifact. In a later analysis, at a false discovery rate of 0.05, approximately 15,000 TCR beta sequences matched HLA alleles. The availability of immune exposure information extended only to CMV serostatus.

The V and J genes are TRBV5-1 and TRBJ1-3, with a tentative D call TRBD1 (5 bases). This TCR came from a male donor in good health and CMV-seronegative. The specimen sequenced was PBMCs. CDR3 nucleotides: TGCGCCAGCACCCTGGGGGACTCTGGAAACGCCATATATTTT. It yields the protein CASTLGDSGNAIYF.